One sample yielded the 12 T cell receptor beta chains listed below, sequenced in a study of cytomegalovirus exposure and HLA in healthy donors. The PCR was carried out with 60 Vbeta primers and 13 Jbeta primers. Produced via immunoSEQ multiplex PCR; TCRdb's table is partial and in-frame only. The sample includes 150,000 or so clones, roughly 79% seen only once; the top ten take approximately 0.66%. What was sequenced was PBMCs. These receptors originate from a male donor in good health and CMV-seronegative.

The chain has TRBV6-5 and TRBJ1-1; tentatively, D is TRBD1 (5 bases). The CDR3 totals 15 residues. The germline V and J ends were trimmed by 0 bases and 1 base, with 9 bases remaining between them. Germline CDR1 is MNHEY and CDR2 is SVGAGI. CDR3 loop: CASSYSNQGNTEAFF. The CDR3 nucleotides are TGTGCCAGCAGTTACTCGAACCAGGGGAACACTGAAGCTTTCTTT.

Concerning this clone: The germline gene is not matched at one end of the junction; a read error may be the cause. The J gene is TRBJ2-5, the V gene TRBV7-9, with D unclear. The germline CDR1 and CDR2 sequences are SEHNR and FQNEAQ (reference sequence). The CDR3 totals 12 residues. The CDR3 reads CSSSSHEETQYF. The DNA for the CDR3 is TGTTCCAGCAGCTCCCACGAGGAGACCCAGTACTTC. Variable domain in full (rest from reference TRBV7-9 and TRBJ2-5): DTGVSQNPRHKITKRGQNVTFRCDPISEHNRLYWYRQTLGQGPEFLTYFQNEAQLEKSRLLSDRFSAERPKGSFSTLEIQRTEQGDSAMYLCSSSSHEETQYFGPGTRLLVL.

This clone was recorded a few times. The rearrangement uses TRBV9 and TRBJ1-2, with a weak D call TRBD1 (5 bases). Trimming stripped 0 bases from V and 2 bases from J, with 5 bases between. The CDR3 is made up of 13 amino acids. CDR1 and CDR2 from the germline V gene are SGDLS and YYNGEE. CDR3: CASSVGQNYGYTF. The CDR3 bases are TGTGCCAGCAGCGTAGGACAGAACTATGGCTACACCTTC.

The chain carries TRBV18 and TRBJ1-5; D remains ambiguous. The CDR3 covers 15 residues. Trimming left V 1 base short and J 0 bases short, with 7 bases between. From germline, CDR1 is KGHSH and CDR2 LQKENI. CDR3 bases: TGTGCCAGCTCACCACGGGGAGGTAGCAATCAGCCCCAGCATTTT. It yields the protein CASSPRGGSNQPQHF.

This chain links TRBV7-9 with TRBJ2-7; the D is unclear. V lost 5 bases and J 3 bases, leaving 5 bases between the germline ends. This CDR3 is 11 amino acids long. CDR1 SEHNR and CDR2 FQNEAQ come from the germline V gene (reference sequence). The CDR3 loop reads CASSPFYEQYF. CDR3 in DNA: TGTGCCAGCAGCCCCTTCTACGAGCAGTACTTC.

J is TRBJ2-7 and V is TRBV4-3; possibly TRBD2 for D (5 bases). Germline lookup yields CDR1 LGHNA and CDR2 YSLEER. Deletions cut 0 bases from V and 7 bases from J, with 10 bases between. The CDR3 sequence is 13 residues long. CDR3 residues: CASSQDYPGEQYF. DNA of the CDR3: TGCGCCAGCAGCCAAGATTATCCGGGGGAGCAGTACTTC.

The V call is TRBV7-9, the J call TRBJ2-1; D is possibly TRBD2 (6 bases). The CDR3 is made up of 14 amino acids. Germline lookup yields CDR1 SEHNR and CDR2 FQNEAQ (reference sequence). V was cut by 5 bases and J by 9 bases, with 17 bases left in between. The CDR3 nucleotides read TGTGCCAGCAGCGGACAACCTCAGGGAGGTGAGCAGTTCTTC. It specifies CASSGQPQGGEQFF.

The chain has TRBV20-1 and TRBJ1-2, with D unclear. Trimming pared 6 bases from V and 2 bases from J, leaving 7 bases between. Germline CDR1 reads DFQATT; CDR2 reads SNEGSKA (reference sequence). This CDR3 contains 11 residues. The DNA for the CDR3 is TGCAGTGCCCCGGAGAACTATGGCTACACCTTC. It is translated as CSAPENYGYTF.

The rearrangement uses TRBV11-3 and TRBJ2-1; 9 nucleotides agree with TRBD1. The germline V gene has CDR1 SGHNT and CDR2 YENEEA. The J segment lost 5 bases and the V segment lost 5 bases, leaving 4 bases of the junction unmatched. The CDR3 runs 14 residues. CDR3 in DNA: TGTGCCAGCAGCCCGGGACAGGGTAACAATGAGCAGTTCTTC. Its translation is CASSPGQGNNEQFF.

Concerning this clone: Distinct nucleotide sequences in the sample also encode this CDR3. The chain recombines TRBV18 with TRBJ1-1; D is undetermined. The CDR3 has 13 residues. Germline V gene data show CDR1 as KGHSH and CDR2 as LQKENI. Trimming stripped 3 bases from V and 1 base from J, with 6 bases between. In DNA form, the CDR3 reads TGTGCCAGCTCACCTGACACGAACACTGAAGCTTTCTTT. Translated, it gives CASSPDTNTEAFF.

V usage is TRBV5-1 and J usage is TRBJ2-7, with D perhaps TRBD1 (6 bases). The CDR3 spans 13 residues. V gave up 4 bases and J gave up 5 bases, with 13 bases separating them. Germline-derived CDR1 and CDR2 are SGHRS and YFSETQ. The CDR3 coding sequence is TGCGCCAGCAGCCTTACAGGGTTTCACGAGCAGTACTTC. The encoded protein is CASSLTGFHEQYF.

This clone was observed once. The chain joins TRBV6-6 to TRBJ2-7; TRBD1 aligns across 8 bases. This CDR3 has 12 amino acids. Looked up from germline, CDR1 is MNHNY and CDR2 is SVGAGI (reference sequence). V was pared by 10 bases and J by 4 bases, with 6 bases of the junction left unmatched. CDR3 sequence: CATRQGNYEQYF. The CDR3 coding sequence is TGTGCCACCCGACAGGGGAATTACGAGCAGTACTTC.